The sequence of this T cell receptor (beta chain) was determined in a study of T cell repertoires in cytomegalovirus infection. Across the whole study: The authors relied on CMV epitopes, both recently identified HLA-C-restricted and well-studied HLA-B-restricted. Matching HLA type and CMV infection were both indicated by public TCR beta signatures.

Note on this clonotype: As yet, its antigen is unknown.

TCRdb redid the calling of the reads with MiXCR, one entry per CDR3 protein. The sample includes approximately 1,000,000 distinct CDR3 sequences, about a third seen only once; the top ten take 11% to 15%. Whole-study results and caveats: There were carriers of CMV plus the relevant HLA, and cumulative public TCR beta family frequency identified them. HLA-C-restricted CMV-specific TCR beta clonotypes prevailed in the ex vivo response.

Trimming pared 2 bases from V and 3 bases from J, leaving 7 bases between. CDR1 and CDR2 (germline): KGHSH, LQKENI. This CDR3 spans 13 amino acids. The TCR originated in a human donor in good health (CMV status not recorded). Some clones in this sample may be carry-over from other donors' samples. The sequences come from cultured CD8+ T cells from PBMCs, collected from culture after CMV antigen stimulation. The chain employs TRBV18 and TRBJ1-1; D possibly corresponds to TRBD1 (5 bases). The CDR3, as DNA: TGTGCCAGCTCACCAGGGGGACACACTGAAGCTTTCTTT. Its protein product is CASSPGGHTEAFF.